This T cell receptor (beta chain) came from a study of liver allograft versus peripheral blood T cells. The overall study: The authors compared T cell receptor repertoires in transplanted livers with those in the peripheral blood of recipients. Study-wide points: As reported, T cell receptor repertoires inside liver allografts differed from those present in peripheral blood.

This clonotype is medium-sized. The antigen is not known. This CDR3 region has 13 residues. V lost 8 bases, J lost 2 bases, and 12 bases lay in between. CDR1 and CDR2 from the germline V gene are KGHSH and LQKENI. TCRdb fed the reads into MiXCR, producing one record per CDR3 protein. The sample shows more than 3,500 distinct CDR3 sequences, approximately 16% of them seen only once. This receptor was obtained from a human patient who had a liver transplant. Some T cells here may be from the graft donor. The chain joins TRBV18 to TRBJ1-1, with a weak D call TRBD1 (5 bases). This CDR3 is CASGQGFNTEAFF. Here the CDR3 DNA reads TGTGCCAGCGGGCAGGGCTTCAACACTGAAGCTTTCTTT. Together with reference TRBV18 and TRBJ1-1, the CDR3 gives the full variable domain: NAGVMQNPRHLVRRRGQEARLRCSPMKGHSHVYWYRQLPEEGLKFMVYLQKENIIDESGMPKERFSAEFPKEGPSILRIQQVVRGDSAAYFCASGQGFNTEAFFGQGTRLTVV.